The clone carrying this TCR beta chain has more than one count but fewer than ten. This sample was taken from a study of T cells in Graves' hyperthyroidism and ophthalmopathy. Amplification of TCR beta CDR3 regions was performed using RNA transcripts as template. TCR CDR3 underwent first-round RT-PCR with the HTBI primer set. TCRdb used MiXCR to reprocess the multiplex PCR reads, holding one entry per CDR3 protein. The repertoire holds roughly 420,000 distinct CDR3 sequences, with around 14% as singletons. Diagnostic assessment was based on clinical symptoms, serum thyroxine and TRAb, thyroid ultrasound and orbital computed tomography. Germline V gene sequence: CDR1 DFQATT, CDR2 SNEGSKA (reference sequence). This CDR3 is 14 amino acids long. The V end lost 6 bases, the J end lost 1 base, and 14 bases lay between the germline ends.

Sequenced: blood. J is TRBJ2-3 and V is TRBV20-1; D is uncertain. The sequence was collected from a woman aged 18 to 35 with Graves' hyperthyroidism. CDR3 protein: CSARRSSGTDTQYF. The CDR3 coding sequence is TGCAGTGCCCGCAGGTCGAGCGGCACAGATACGCAGTATTTT.